This T cell receptor beta chain derives from a study of Ad26.COV2.S vaccination and SARS-CoV-2 variants. About the study: Participants got Ad26.COV2.S intramuscularly, once or twice 56 days apart. General study results and limits: For non-spike TCRs, breadth in vaccine recipients resembled that in placebo recipients. Total T cell responses may have been underestimated by the TCR breadth and depth analyses.

With respect to this clone: Antigen specificity is unknown.

Measured with immunoSEQ multiplex PCR; TCRdb has only the in-frame clones, and not every one. The sample gives 400,000 to 500,000 clones, roughly nine tenths of which show up once; 2% to 3% is in the top ten. Per the germline V gene, CDR1 is DFQATT and CDR2 is SNEGSKA (reference sequence). The J segment lost 7 bases and the V segment lost 6 bases, leaving 7 bases of the junction unmatched. The CDR3 is made up of 13 amino acids. Treatment described: some 19 received Ad26.COV2.S at low or high dose, single or two shots; about five received placebo; per-sample allocation not given. Day 63 after the first injection of vaccine or placebo was the sampling time.

The sequence came from a person between 18 and 65 years old who received the Ad26.COV2.S COVID-19 vaccine or a placebo. Sequencing was performed on peripheral blood, taken in a trial of Ad26.COV2.S vaccine versus placebo. The V gene is TRBV20-1, the J gene TRBJ2-1, with 9 bases aligning to TRBD2. CDR3 DNA: TGCAGTGCCAGTAGCGGGGGCTTAAATGAGCAGTTCTTC. Encoded protein: CSASSGGLNEQFF.